The next 15 T cell receptor beta chains were all read from a single sample in a study of T cells in women clearing cervical HPV infection (dated by TCRdb to the late 2010s). The library was built by means of the immunoSEQ multiplex PCR assay. This immuneACCESS table, as held by TCRdb, lists in-frame sequences with V and J called but not all clones. Of the missing ones, under half trace to an unresolved V gene in checked studies; the others have no known cause. This sample's table has entries for about 22,000 clones. The ten largest clones add up to 2.5% to 3.5% of the sample. The sequenced material came from blood buffy coat. The receptors here all came from a woman aged 18 to 75 with a cervical HPV16 infection that either progressed to CIN3+ or cleared (not recorded which).

Details on this clone: The read ends 3 residues before the CDR3 terminus; that terminus is restored from the germline J gene. This chain joins TRBV28 and TRBJ2-2; 11 bases are a match to TRBD2. V dropped 7 bases and J dropped 5; count of bases not matched to a gene: 6. This CDR3 is 15 amino acids long. Germline loops: CDR1 MDHEN, CDR2 SYDVKM. The CDR3: CASTPGLADTGELFF. The sequenced part of the CDR3 DNA is TGTGCCAGCACCCCGGGACTAGCGGATACCGGGGAG. The full variable domain, in which reference TRBV28 and TRBJ2-2 provide the parts outside the CDR3, is DVKVTQSSRYLVKRTGEKVFLECVQDMDHENMFWYRQDPGLGLRLIYFSYDVKMKEKGDIPEGYSVSREKKERFSLILESASTNQTSMYLCASTPGLADTGELFFGEGSRLTVL.

With regard to this clone: The CDR3 extends 3 residues past the end of the read, so its final part is completed from the germline J gene. The V gene is TRBV7-7, the J gene TRBJ2-1; the match to TRBD1 covers 7 bases. V lost 5 bases and J lost 4; bases outside the gene matches: 8. Germline loops: CDR1 SSHAT, CDR2 FNYEAQ (reference sequence). The CDR3 sequence is 15 residues long. The covered CDR3 bases are TGTGCCAGCAGCCCTGCCCGGGACAGATACAATGAG. This gives the protein CASSPARDRYNE. The full CDR3 sequence reads CASSPARDRYNEQFF.

With regard to this clone: Coverage ceases 3 residues before the CDR3 finishes, and the germline J gene fills in the end. The chain recombines TRBV7-9 with TRBJ2-5; D is uncertain. CDR1 SEHNR and CDR2 FQNEAQ come from the germline V gene (reference sequence). V was cut by 1 base and J by 4 bases, with 4 bases left in between. The CDR3 totals 12 residues. The covered CDR3 bases are TGTGCCAGCAGCTTAGTCGGAGAGACC. Translating gives CASSLVGET. The full CDR3 protein reads CASSLVGETQYF.

Concerning this clone itself: The sequenced fragment ends 3 residues before the CDR3 boundary, so the rest is inferred from the germline J gene. The chain recombines TRBV5-1 with TRBJ1-1; 7 bases align to TRBD1. V shed 0 bases, J shed 6 bases, and the junction held 2 bases outside the gene matches. The germline V gene has CDR1 SGHRS and CDR2 YFSETQ. This CDR3 is built from 13 residues. CDR3 residues: CASSLGQGPEAFF. The DNA read from the CDR3 is TGCGCCAGCAGCTTGGGACAGGGACCTGAA.

In regard to this clone: The read gets to within 3 residues of the CDR3 end, and the germline J gene fills in the rest. The J gene is TRBJ2-7, the V gene TRBV19, with D possibly matching TRBD1 (6 bases). The CDR3 totals 17 residues. V lost 4 bases and J 3 bases, leaving 22 bases between the germline ends. Germline V gene data show CDR1 as LNHDA and CDR2 as SQIVND (reference sequence). Incomplete CDR3 DNA: TGTGCCAGTAGTAAAGGGGCTTACAGGGATCGTTTCTACGAG. Translating gives CASSKGAYRDRFYE. The CDR3, in full, reads CASSKGAYRDRFYEQYF.

A note on this clone: The read ends 3 residues shy of where the CDR3 ends; the end is completed using the germline J gene. The chain has TRBV6-2 or TRBV6-3 and TRBJ1-5, with 7 bases matching TRBD1. The CDR3 sequence is 15 residues long. The ends lost 10 bases at V and 4 bases at J; junction bases unmatched: 13. From germline, CDR1 is MNHEY and CDR2 SVGEGT. Incomplete CDR3 DNA: TGTGCCACCAAAAAAGGTACAGGGGAGAATCAGCCC. Protein product: CATKKGTGENQP. The whole CDR3 sequence reads CATKKGTGENQPQHF.

A word on this clone: The read stops 3 residues short of the end of the CDR3; the missing end is completed from the germline J gene. J is TRBJ1-2 and V is TRBV19; unclear D gene. Germline V lookup: CDR1 LNHDA, CDR2 SQIVND (reference sequence). V was trimmed by 3 bases and J by 2 bases, leaving 7 bases between them. The CDR3 has 13 amino acids. The part of the CDR3 DNA that was read is TGTGCCAGTAGTATCGAGAGGAACTATGGC. This encodes CASSIERNYG. The full CDR3 sequence reads CASSIERNYGYTF.

In regard to this clone: The observed sequence ends 3 residues before the CDR3 terminus, with the missing tail filled in from the germline J gene. The chain has TRBV27 and TRBJ2-7; weak D call: TRBD1 (5 bases). Trimming took 1 base from V and 3 from J, leaving 10 bases between them. Germline V gives CDR1 MNHEY, CDR2 SMNVEV (reference sequence). The CDR3 sequence is 14 residues long. CDR3 residues: CASSLLGQIYEQYF. The CDR3 bases that were read are TGTGCCAGCAGTTTATTAGGACAAATCTACGAG.

Its frequency marks this clone as medium-sized. The read comes to an end 3 residues before the CDR3 does, leaving the germline J gene to fill in the end. This chain links TRBV20-1 with TRBJ1-4; no clear D gene. The CDR3 is 11 residues long. CDR1 is DFQATT and CDR2 is SNEGSKA in the germline V gene (reference sequence). Trimming removed 7 bases from V and 4 bases from J, with 7 bases in between. The CDR3: CSVQDNEKLFF. CDR3 bases read: TGCAGTGTTCAGGATAATGAAAAA.

A word on this clone: The read terminates 3 residues before the CDR3 end, so the remaining end is supplied by the germline J gene. The chain has TRBV29-1 and TRBJ2-7; D call uncertain. This CDR3 region has 13 residues. Trimming took 8 bases from V and 0 from J, leaving 14 bases between them. Germline CDR1 and CDR2: SQVTM and ANQGSEA. The CDR3 sequence is CSIIDTSSYEQYF. The covered CDR3 bases are TGCAGCATAATAGACACGAGCTCCTACGAG.

Concerning this clone: The read ends 3 residues shy of where the CDR3 ends; the end is completed using the germline J gene. This chain connects TRBV7-9 to TRBJ1-2; 7 nucleotides match TRBD1. Germline V gene data show CDR1 as SEHNR and CDR2 as FQNEAQ (reference sequence). The CDR3 runs to 13 residues. Here the CDR3 reads CASSFRDSRNYTF. The sequenced part of the CDR3 DNA is TGTGCCAGCAGCTTCCGGGACAGTCGCAAC.

On this clone itself: The CDR3 goes on 3 residues after the read ends, and that part is filled in from the germline J gene. The chain links TRBV7-3 to TRBJ2-1, with 13 bases identical to TRBD2. From germline, CDR1 is SGHTA and CDR2 FQGTGA. The V segment lost 5 bases and the J segment 7 bases; nucleotides outside the gene matches: 5. The CDR3 is 15 residues long. CDR3: CASSPGTSGINEQFF. CDR3 DNA (partial): TGTGCCAGCAGCCCTGGGACTAGCGGGATTAATGAG.

Notes on this clone: The read stops 3 residues short of the end of the CDR3; the missing end is completed from the germline J gene. The J gene is TRBJ1-3, the V gene TRBV7-9; D is unclear. Between the trimmed V and J ends, which lost 3 bases and 5 bases, there was a span of 11 bases. The CDR3 spans 14 residues. CDR1 is SEHNR and CDR2 is FQNEAQ in the germline V gene (reference sequence). The part of the CDR3 DNA that was read is TGTGCCAGCAGCTTCGGCAGGAGTCGAAACACC. Protein product: CASSFGRSRNT. Given in full, the CDR3 is CASSFGRSRNTIYF.

Regarding this clone: The CDR3 end falls 3 residues outside the read, so it is completed with the germline J gene. The chain uses TRBV29-1 and TRBJ1-1, with D maybe TRBD1 (5 bases). The V end lost 2 bases, the J end lost 5 bases, and 15 bases lay between the germline ends. Germline CDR1 and CDR2: SQVTM and ANQGSEA. This CDR3 region has 14 residues. Incomplete CDR3 DNA: TGCAGCGTTGAATCTCTCGGGGGAAGTACTGAA. This sequence encodes CSVESLGGSTE. In full, the CDR3 reads CSVESLGGSTEAFF.

With respect to this clone: The CDR3 extends 3 residues past the end of the read, so its final part is completed from the germline J gene. V usage is TRBV6-2 or TRBV6-3 and J usage is TRBJ2-3; TRBD2 matches at 10 bases. The CDR3 has 14 residues. Germline V gene data show CDR1 as MNHEY and CDR2 as SVGEGT. The V gene end was trimmed by 4 bases and the J gene end by 4 bases; junction bases not matched to a gene: 2. This CDR3 is CASSSLAGADTQYF. The sequenced part of the CDR3 DNA is TGTGCCAGCAGTTCGCTAGCGGGAGCAGATACG.